These 27 T cell receptor beta chains were sequenced from one sample in a study of blood T cell repertoires in COVID-19. Profiling relied on immunoSEQ multiplex PCR, and the TCRdb table lists in-frame clones only, not all of them. The table lists some 200,000 clones, 85% to 90% of them singletons, with around 7% in the top ten. The sequenced sample was peripheral blood. These receptors were collected from a woman over 75 in a cohort sampled during active or convalescent COVID-19.

This clone has only a few counts. This chain uses TRBV29-1 with TRBJ2-3; 8 bases map to TRBD1. CDR3 length: 13 amino acids. The germline V gene encodes CDR1 SQVTM and CDR2 ANQGSEA. The junction had 6 bases not matched to a gene; V was cut back by 6 bases and J by 4 bases. The CDR3 protein is CSVALDRADTQYF. CDR3 nucleotide sequence: TGCAGCGTGGCCCTGGACAGGGCAGATACGCAGTATTTT.

Comments on this clone: The same CDR3 is also encoded by other DNA sequences in this sample. V usage is TRBV5-6 and J usage is TRBJ1-4, with D possibly TRBD1 on 6 matching bases. CDR1 and CDR2 from the germline V gene are SGHDT and YYEEEE. The CDR3 length is 16 residues. Trimming shortened V by 3 bases and J by 2 bases, and 14 bases separated the two germline ends. The CDR3 DNA reads as TGTGCCAGCAGCTCTATACAGGGTTCCACTAATGAAAAACTGTTTTTT. It codes for CASSSIQGSTNEKLFF.

J is TRBJ1-4 and V is TRBV6-1; the D gene is possibly TRBD1 (6 bases). CDR1 is MNHNS, CDR2 SASEGT, per germline. The CDR3 extends over 17 amino acids. V lost 2 bases to trimming and J lost 0 bases, with 13 bases between them. CDR3 sequence (DNA): TGTGCCAGCAGTGAAACGTTAAGGGGGACAACTAATGAAAAACTGTTTTTT. Its translation is CASSETLRGTTNEKLFF.

This rearrangement joins TRBV5-1 to TRBJ2-3; 10 nucleotides agree with TRBD2. Germline CDR1 is SGHRS and CDR2 is YFSETQ. The J segment lost 4 bases and the V segment lost 4 bases, leaving 6 bases of the junction unmatched. The CDR3 has 15 residues. CDR3: CASSPSAGGADTQYF. CDR3 nucleotides: TGCGCCAGCAGCCCCTCAGCGGGAGGGGCAGATACGCAGTATTTT.

This chain links TRBV5-5 with TRBJ2-5; TRBD2 is a possible D gene (5 bases). The CDR3 is made up of 14 amino acids. The ends were cut back, 0 bases at V and 3 bases at J, with 9 bases in the middle. Germline V lookup: CDR1 SGHKS, CDR2 YYEKEE (reference sequence). The CDR3 loop reads CASSLEPGKETQYF. The CDR3 DNA sequence: TGTGCCAGCAGCTTGGAACCGGGGAAAGAGACCCAGTACTTC.

V and J are TRBV5-8 and TRBJ1-2; D possibly corresponds to TRBD1 (6 bases). The CDR3 spans 14 residues. Germline CDR1 reads SGHTS; CDR2 reads YDEGEE. V lost 0 bases to trimming and J lost 3 bases, with 9 bases between them. CDR3 sequence reads: CASSLGSGDYGYTF. The CDR3 DNA reads as TGTGCCAGCAGCTTGGGTTCAGGGGACTATGGCTACACCTTC.

V and J are TRBV4-1 and TRBJ1-2; perhaps TRBD1 as D (6 bases). CDR1 MGHRA and CDR2 YSYEKL come from the germline V gene. V dropped 4 bases and J dropped 7 bases, with 16 bases sitting between them. The CDR3 has 14 residues. The CDR3 DNA sequence: TGCGCCAGCAGCCCTGGGGACACCCCTAGTGGCTACACCTTC. It specifies CASSPGDTPSGYTF.

The gene calls are TRBV4-3 and TRBJ2-1; 13 nucleotides match TRBD2. V was pared by 2 bases and J by 2 bases, with 3 bases of the junction left unmatched. Germline V gene lookup returns CDR1 LGHNA and CDR2 YSLEER. CDR3 length: 17 amino acids. The chain's CDR3 is CASSQTTSGGTYNEQFF. Here the CDR3 DNA reads TGCGCCAGCAGCCAAACGACTAGCGGGGGGACCTACAATGAGCAGTTCTTC.

The V gene is TRBV30, the J gene TRBJ1-3, with TRBD1 identical over 8 bases. V lost 2 bases and J lost 0; bases outside the gene matches: 12. This CDR3 has 18 residues. The V gene's germline CDR1 is GTSNPN and CDR2 SVGIG (reference sequence). The CDR3, as DNA: TGTGCCTGGAGTACCCCATTCCAGGGGGCTATCTCTGGAAACACCATATATTTT. Protein sequence: CAWSTPFQGAISGNTIYF.

The J gene is TRBJ1-2, the V gene TRBV6-4, with 9 bases fitting TRBD1. The ends lost 5 bases at V and 7 bases at J; junction bases unmatched: 5. CDR1 and CDR2 (germline): MRHNA, SNTAGT. This CDR3 region has 13 residues. CDR3 sequence: CASSHTGGRGYTF. DNA for the CDR3: TGTGCCAGCAGTCACACAGGGGGCCGTGGCTACACCTTC.

The chain uses TRBV18 and TRBJ1-5; tentatively, D is TRBD1 (5 bases). CDR1 and CDR2 from the germline V gene are KGHSH and LQKENI. Trimming removed 0 bases from V and 4 bases from J, with 16 bases in between. This CDR3 comprises 17 residues. CDR3 nucleotides: TGTGCCAGCTCACCACCGATGGGCCAGGGTGGAAATCAGCCCCAGCATTTT. Translated: CASSPPMGQGGNQPQHF.

V and J are TRBV6-5 and TRBJ1-1, with D possibly TRBD1 on 6 matching bases. V shed 2 bases and J shed 5 bases, with 12 bases lying between them. The CDR3 loop spans 14 amino acids. Germline CDR1 MNHEY, CDR2 SVGAGI. The CDR3 DNA sequence: TGTGCCAGCAGTTACCGGGCAGGGGATACTGAAGCTTTCTTT. Translated, it gives CASSYRAGDTEAFF.

The chain uses TRBV21-1 and TRBJ2-4; TRBD2 reflects the table's D call only, with no check against the DNA. TRBV21-1 is given as a pseudogene. The CDR3 totals 17 residues. The CDR3 loop is CASSSPGLAGGKNIQYF. The CDR3 DNA follows: TGTGCCAGCAGCAGTCCGGGACTAGCGGGCGGGAAAAACATTCAGTACTTC.

The chain uses TRBV6-5 and TRBJ1-1, with 8 bases that match TRBD1. Germline loops: CDR1 MNHEY, CDR2 SVGAGI. The CDR3 totals 14 residues. V dropped 6 bases and J dropped 3; count of bases not matched to a gene: 6. The CDR3 coding sequence is TGTGCCAGCAGATTGACAGGGGCAGACACTGAAGCTTTCTTT. It is translated as CASRLTGADTEAFF.

In DNA form, the CDR3 reads TGTGCCTGGAGTGGGACTAGCGGGAGGCGCTCCTACAATGAGCAGTTCTTC. Its protein is CAWSGTSGRRSYNEQFF. The chain couples TRBV30 to TRBJ2-1; 14 nucleotides agree with TRBD2. Trimming took 1 base from V and 0 from J; bases not matched to a gene: 2. The CDR3 sequence is 17 residues long. Germline CDR1 is GTSNPN and CDR2 is SVGIG (reference sequence).

The chain employs TRBV23-1 and TRBJ1-2, with 10 bases that match TRBD1. TRBV23-1 is treated as an ORF (open reading frame) with a function not yet certain. V lost 0 bases and J lost 1; bases outside the gene matches: 5. CDR3 length equals 17 residues. The CDR3 loop reads CASSQSRDRGINYGYTF. CDR3 DNA: TGCGCCAGCAGTCAATCCCGGGACAGGGGCATTAACTATGGCTACACCTTC.

The J gene is TRBJ1-6, the V gene TRBV5-1; D might be TRBD1 (5 bases). The germline V gene has CDR1 SGHRS and CDR2 YFSETQ. This CDR3 contains 15 residues. V lost 0 bases and J lost 6, with 10 bases in between. Here the CDR3 reads CASSLAQGGNSPLHF. The CDR3 DNA reads TGCGCCAGCAGCTTGGCCCAGGGAGGTAATTCACCCCTCCACTTT.

The chain employs TRBV5-1 and TRBJ2-3; 10 nucleotides agree with TRBD2. Germline V CDR1 and CDR2: SGHRS, YFSETQ. The CDR3 consists of 16 residues. V trimming: 2 bases; J trimming: 4 bases; junction bases outside the gene matches: 7. The CDR3 is CASSLHLAGAADTQYF. For the CDR3, the DNA is TGCGCCAGCAGCTTACATCTAGCGGGAGCAGCAGATACGCAGTATTTT.

V gene TRBV6-2 or TRBV6-3 combines with J gene TRBJ1-3; D is ambiguous. This CDR3 region has 14 residues. The ends were cut back, 6 bases at V and 1 base at J, with 10 bases in the middle. In germline, CDR1 is MNHEY, CDR2 SVGEGT. For the CDR3, the DNA is TGTGCCAGCAGCCGATCAGCGTCTGGAAACACCATATATTTT. This translates into CASSRSASGNTIYF.

The rearrangement uses TRBV11-3 and TRBJ2-1; possible D gene TRBD2, 6 bases. Germline CDR1 and CDR2: SGHNT and YENEEA. The CDR3 consists of 16 residues. Deletions cut 5 bases from V and 3 bases from J, with 17 bases between. CDR3 sequence reads: CASSPGRRGIYNEQFF. CDR3 in DNA: TGTGCCAGCAGCCCGGGGAGGCGAGGGATCTACAATGAGCAGTTCTTC.

This clone was observed a handful of times. V gene TRBV7-9 combines with J gene TRBJ1-2; TRBD1 might be the D (5 bases). Germline lookup yields CDR1 SEHNR and CDR2 FQNEAQ (reference sequence). The CDR3 loop spans 16 amino acids. V was clipped by 5 bases and J by 4 bases, with 20 bases between them. CDR3 nucleotide sequence: TGTGCCAGCAGCCCCGCCGGAGGGGCGGTTTTCTATGGCTACACCTTC. Translation gives CASSPAGGAVFYGYTF.

The chain links TRBV13 to TRBJ1-6, with D possibly being TRBD1 (5 bases). Trimming cost V 5 bases and J 10 bases, with 12 bases left between them. CDR3 length: 13 amino acids. In germline, CDR1 is PRHDT, CDR2 FYEKMQ (reference sequence). This chain's CDR3 is CASSGTGGSPLHF. In DNA form, the CDR3 reads TGTGCCAGCAGCGGGACCGGGGGGTCACCCCTCCACTTT. The whole variable domain, filled in from reference TRBV13 and TRBJ1-6, reads AAGVIQSPRHLIKEKRETATLKCYPIPRHDTVYWYQQGPGQDPQFLISFYEKMQSDKGSIPDRFSAQQFSDYHSELNMSSLELGDSALYFCASSGTGGSPLHFGNGTRLTVT.

The gene calls are TRBV3-1 (or the pseudogene TRBV3-2) and TRBJ2-3; 8 bases match TRBD1. V gave up 4 bases and J gave up 6 bases; unmatched junction bases: 6. The germline CDR1 and CDR2 sequences are LGHDT and YNNKEL (reference sequence). The CDR3 totals 14 residues. The CDR3 coding sequence is TGTGCCAGCAGCCCGACAGGGGTTTCGGATACGCAGTATTTT. This translates into CASSPTGVSDTQYF.

The chain combines TRBV28 with TRBJ1-4; 7 nucleotides align to TRBD1. The V gene's germline CDR1 is MDHEN and CDR2 SYDVKM. The CDR3 extends over 14 amino acids. With 6 bases clipped from V and 3 bases from J, the junction kept 4 bases outside the gene matches. Here the CDR3 reads CASREGASNEKLFF. The DNA for the CDR3 is TGTGCCAGCAGGGAGGGGGCCTCTAATGAAAAACTGTTTTTT.

The chain joins TRBV12-3 or TRBV12-4 to TRBJ1-1; D is uncertain. Trimming shortened V by 3 bases and J by 9 bases, and 14 bases separated the two germline ends. This CDR3 comprises 13 residues. DNA of the CDR3: TGTGCCAGCAGTTTTCGCGGTTTTCCGCAAGCTTTCTTT. Protein sequence: CASSFRGFPQAFF.

This sequence joins TRBV28 and TRBJ2-1; possible D gene TRBD2, 6 bases. The CDR3 has 19 residues. Trimming stripped 6 bases from V and 2 bases from J, with 26 bases between. The germline V gene has CDR1 MDHEN and CDR2 SYDVKM. The CDR3 is CASSRSGTSFPFPYNEQFF. CDR3 bases: TGTGCCAGCAGCCGATCCGGGACTTCCTTCCCCTTCCCCTACAATGAGCAGTTCTTC.

V gene TRBV5-3 combines with J gene TRBJ2-7; TRBD2 matches 8 bases. TRBV5-3 falls under the ORF class, with uncertain function. V gave up 1 base and J gave up 3 bases; unmatched junction bases: 12. The CDR3 loop spans 17 amino acids. Here the CDR3 DNA reads TGTGCCAGAAGCTTGTTTGCACTAGCGGTACCCAACTACGAGCAGTACGTC. Protein sequence: CARSLFALAVPNYEQYV.